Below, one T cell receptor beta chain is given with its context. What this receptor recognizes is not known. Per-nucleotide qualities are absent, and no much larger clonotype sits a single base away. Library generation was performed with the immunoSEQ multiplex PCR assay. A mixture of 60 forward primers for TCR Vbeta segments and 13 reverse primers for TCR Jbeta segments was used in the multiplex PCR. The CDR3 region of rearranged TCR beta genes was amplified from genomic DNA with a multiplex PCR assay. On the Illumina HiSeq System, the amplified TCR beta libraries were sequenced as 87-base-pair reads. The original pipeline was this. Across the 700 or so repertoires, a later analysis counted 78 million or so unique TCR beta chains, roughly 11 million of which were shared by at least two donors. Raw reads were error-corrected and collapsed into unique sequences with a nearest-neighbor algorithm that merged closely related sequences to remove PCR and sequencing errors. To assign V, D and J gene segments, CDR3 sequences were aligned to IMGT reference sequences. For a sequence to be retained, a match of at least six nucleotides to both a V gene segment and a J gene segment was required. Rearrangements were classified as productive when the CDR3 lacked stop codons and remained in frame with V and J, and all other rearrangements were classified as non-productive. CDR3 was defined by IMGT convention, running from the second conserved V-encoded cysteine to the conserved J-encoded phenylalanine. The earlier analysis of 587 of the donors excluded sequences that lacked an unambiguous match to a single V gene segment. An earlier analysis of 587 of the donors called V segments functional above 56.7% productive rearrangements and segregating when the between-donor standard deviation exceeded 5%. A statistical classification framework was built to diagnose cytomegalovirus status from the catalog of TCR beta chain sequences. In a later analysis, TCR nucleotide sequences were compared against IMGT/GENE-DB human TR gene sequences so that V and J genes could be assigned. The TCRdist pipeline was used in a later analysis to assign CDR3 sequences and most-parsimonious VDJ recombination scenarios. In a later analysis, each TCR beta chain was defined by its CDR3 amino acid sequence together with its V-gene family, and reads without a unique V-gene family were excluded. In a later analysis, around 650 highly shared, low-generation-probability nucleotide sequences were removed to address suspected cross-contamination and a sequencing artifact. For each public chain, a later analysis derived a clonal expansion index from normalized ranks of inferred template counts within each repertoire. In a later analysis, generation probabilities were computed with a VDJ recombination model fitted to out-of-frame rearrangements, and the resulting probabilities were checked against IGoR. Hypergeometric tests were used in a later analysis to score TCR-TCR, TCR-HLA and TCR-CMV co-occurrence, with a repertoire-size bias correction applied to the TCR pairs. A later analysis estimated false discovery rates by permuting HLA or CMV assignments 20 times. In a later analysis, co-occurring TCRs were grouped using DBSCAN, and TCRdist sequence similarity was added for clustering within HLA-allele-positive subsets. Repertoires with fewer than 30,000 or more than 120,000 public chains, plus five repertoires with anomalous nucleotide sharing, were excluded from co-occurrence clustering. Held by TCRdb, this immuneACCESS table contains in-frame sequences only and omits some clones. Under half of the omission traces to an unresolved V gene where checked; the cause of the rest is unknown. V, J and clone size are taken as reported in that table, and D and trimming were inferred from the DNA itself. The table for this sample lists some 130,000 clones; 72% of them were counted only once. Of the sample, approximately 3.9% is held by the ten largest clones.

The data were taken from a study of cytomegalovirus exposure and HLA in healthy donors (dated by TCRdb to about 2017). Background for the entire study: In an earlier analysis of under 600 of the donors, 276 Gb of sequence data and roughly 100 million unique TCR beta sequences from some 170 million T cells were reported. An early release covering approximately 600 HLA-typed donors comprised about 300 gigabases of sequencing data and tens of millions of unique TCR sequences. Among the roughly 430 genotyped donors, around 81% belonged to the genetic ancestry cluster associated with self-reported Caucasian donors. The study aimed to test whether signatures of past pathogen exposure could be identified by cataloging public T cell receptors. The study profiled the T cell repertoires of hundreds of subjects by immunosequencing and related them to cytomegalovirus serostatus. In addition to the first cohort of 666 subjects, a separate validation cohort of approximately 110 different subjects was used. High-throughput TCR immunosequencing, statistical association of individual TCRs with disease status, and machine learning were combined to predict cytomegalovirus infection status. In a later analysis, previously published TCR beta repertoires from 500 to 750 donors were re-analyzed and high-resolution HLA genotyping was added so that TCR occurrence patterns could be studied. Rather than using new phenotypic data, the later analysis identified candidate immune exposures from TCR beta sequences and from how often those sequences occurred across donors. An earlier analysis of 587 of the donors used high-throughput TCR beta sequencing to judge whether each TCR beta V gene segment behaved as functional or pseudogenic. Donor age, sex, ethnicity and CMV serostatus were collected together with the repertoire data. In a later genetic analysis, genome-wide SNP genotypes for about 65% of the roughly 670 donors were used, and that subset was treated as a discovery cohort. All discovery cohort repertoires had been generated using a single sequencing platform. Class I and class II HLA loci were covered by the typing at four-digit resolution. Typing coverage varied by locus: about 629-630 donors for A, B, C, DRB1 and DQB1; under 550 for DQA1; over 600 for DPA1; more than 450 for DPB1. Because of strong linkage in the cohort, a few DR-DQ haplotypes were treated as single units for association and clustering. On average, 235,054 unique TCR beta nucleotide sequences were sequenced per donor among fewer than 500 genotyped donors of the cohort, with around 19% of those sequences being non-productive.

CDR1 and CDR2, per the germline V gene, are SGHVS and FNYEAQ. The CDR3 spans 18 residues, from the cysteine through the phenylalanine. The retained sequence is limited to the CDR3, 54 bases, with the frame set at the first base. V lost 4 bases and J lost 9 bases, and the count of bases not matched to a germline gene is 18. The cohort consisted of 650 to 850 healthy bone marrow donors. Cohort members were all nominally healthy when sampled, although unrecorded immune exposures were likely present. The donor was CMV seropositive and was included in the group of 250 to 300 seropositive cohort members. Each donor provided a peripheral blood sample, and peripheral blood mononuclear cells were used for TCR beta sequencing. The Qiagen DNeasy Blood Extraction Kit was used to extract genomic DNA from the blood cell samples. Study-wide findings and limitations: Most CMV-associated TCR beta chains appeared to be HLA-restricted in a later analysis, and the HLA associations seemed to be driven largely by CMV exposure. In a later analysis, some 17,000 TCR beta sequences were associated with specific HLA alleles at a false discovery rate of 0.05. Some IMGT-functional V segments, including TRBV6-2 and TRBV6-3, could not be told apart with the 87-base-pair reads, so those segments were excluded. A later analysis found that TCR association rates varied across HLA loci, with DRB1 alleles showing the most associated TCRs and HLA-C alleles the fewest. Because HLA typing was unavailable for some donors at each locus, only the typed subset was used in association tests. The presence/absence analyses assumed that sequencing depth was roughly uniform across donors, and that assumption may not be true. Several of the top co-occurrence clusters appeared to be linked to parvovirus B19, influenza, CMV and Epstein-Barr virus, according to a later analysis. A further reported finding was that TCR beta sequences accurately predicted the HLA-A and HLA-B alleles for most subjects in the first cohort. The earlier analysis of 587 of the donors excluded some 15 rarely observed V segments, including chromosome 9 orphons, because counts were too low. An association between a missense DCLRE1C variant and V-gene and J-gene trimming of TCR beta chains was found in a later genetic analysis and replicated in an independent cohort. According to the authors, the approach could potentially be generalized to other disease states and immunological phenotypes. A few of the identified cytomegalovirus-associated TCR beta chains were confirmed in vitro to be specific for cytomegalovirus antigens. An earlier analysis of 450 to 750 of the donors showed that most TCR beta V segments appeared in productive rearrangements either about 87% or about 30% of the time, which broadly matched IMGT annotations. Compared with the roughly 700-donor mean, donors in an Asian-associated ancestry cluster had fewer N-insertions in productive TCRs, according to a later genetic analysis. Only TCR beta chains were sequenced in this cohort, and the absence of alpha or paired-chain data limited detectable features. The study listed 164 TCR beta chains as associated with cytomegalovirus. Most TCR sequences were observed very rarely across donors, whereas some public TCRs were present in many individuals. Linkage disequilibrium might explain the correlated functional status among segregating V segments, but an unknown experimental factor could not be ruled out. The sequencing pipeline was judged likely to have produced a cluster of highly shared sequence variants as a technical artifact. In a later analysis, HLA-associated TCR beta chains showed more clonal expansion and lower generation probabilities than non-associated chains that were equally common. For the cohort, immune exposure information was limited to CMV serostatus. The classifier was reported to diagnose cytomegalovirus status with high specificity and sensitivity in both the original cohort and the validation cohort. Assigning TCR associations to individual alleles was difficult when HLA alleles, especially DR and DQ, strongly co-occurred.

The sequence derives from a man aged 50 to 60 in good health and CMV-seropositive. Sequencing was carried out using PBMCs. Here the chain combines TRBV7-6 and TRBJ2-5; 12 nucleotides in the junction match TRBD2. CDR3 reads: CASSSYPPGTSGPLAQYF. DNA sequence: TGTGCCAGCAGCTCCTACCCTCCCGGGACTAGCGGGCCGCTAGCCCAGTACTTC.